The clone carrying this TCR beta chain was observed a few times. Using constant-segment primers, 5'RACE produced TCR alpha and TCR beta cDNA libraries carrying sample barcodes and UMIs. TCRdb itself ran the 5' RACE reads through MiXCR, one entry per CDR3 protein. The table lists roughly 560,000 distinct CDR3 sequences, approximately 20% of them singletons. The J segment lost 0 bases and the V segment lost 4 bases, leaving 1 base of the junction unmatched. Per germline, CDR1 SGHTA and CDR2 FQGNSA. The CDR3 has 15 amino acids. This entry comes from a study of T-cell memory formation after mild COVID-19. As for the study in general: Among the donors, TCR clusters were largely specific to each donor.

The chain links TRBV7-2 to TRBJ2-1, with TRBD2 identical over 9 bases. Sequencing used PBMCs or a T cell subset sorted from them (not recorded which). The receptor comes from an adult woman who had mild COVID-19 (a few samples of this study predate the infection). Cell type and time point are not known. DNA for the CDR3: TGTGCCAGCAGCTGGACTAGCGTCTCCTACAATGAGCAGTTCTTC. It encodes CASSWTSVSYNEQFF.